The sequence of this T cell receptor beta chain was determined in a study of CD8 T cells in ankylosing spondylitis. Quantitative 5'-RACE with molecular barcodes was used to make the TCR beta libraries. TCRdb re-derived calls from the 5' RACE reads in MiXCR, one entry per CDR3 protein. The table lists 200,000 or so distinct CDR3 sequences, 15% to 20% of them singletons. V lost 0 bases, J lost 9 bases, and 3 bases stayed unmatched. The CDR3 totals 13 residues. Germline V gene lookup returns CDR1 MGHRA and CDR2 YSYEKL. This clonotype was counted many times. Its cognate antigen is unknown. Study results and caveats: The clones that were linked to disease were reported to be significantly enriched in matched synovial fluid samples from ankylosing spondylitis patients. Some motif variants had been reported before (in reactive arthritis synovial fluid and blood). Those disease-linked clones were CD8+; they were also relatively rare in peripheral blood.

The receptor comes from a male donor between 10 and 30 years old with ankylosing spondylitis or in good health (not recorded which). Source material: blood, either unsorted or a sorted T cell fraction (not recorded which). V usage is TRBV4-1 and J usage is TRBJ2-3; 7 bases agree with TRBD2. CDR3 DNA: TGCGCCAGCAGCCAAGACGGGGGGTGGACGCAGTATTTT. Translated, it gives CASSQDGGWTQYF.